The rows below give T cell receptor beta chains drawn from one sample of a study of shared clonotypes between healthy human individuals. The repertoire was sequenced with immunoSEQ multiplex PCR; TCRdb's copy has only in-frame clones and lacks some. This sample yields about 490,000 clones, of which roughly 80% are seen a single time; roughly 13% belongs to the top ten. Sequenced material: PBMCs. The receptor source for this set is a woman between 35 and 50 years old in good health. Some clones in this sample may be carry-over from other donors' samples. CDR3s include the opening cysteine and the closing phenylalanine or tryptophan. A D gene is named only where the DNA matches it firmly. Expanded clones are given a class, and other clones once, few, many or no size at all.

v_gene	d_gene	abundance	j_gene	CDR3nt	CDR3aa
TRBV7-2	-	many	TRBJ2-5	TGTGCCAGCAGCTTGGGGGCCGGGGACCAAGAGACCCAGTACTTC	CASSLGAGDQETQYF
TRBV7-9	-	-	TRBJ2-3	TGTGCCAGCAGCTTTTACGGGGATACGCAGTATTTT	CASSFYGDTQYF
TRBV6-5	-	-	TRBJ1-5	TGTGCCAGCAGTTTCCAATCTAATCAGCCCCAGCATTTT	CASSFQSNQPQHF
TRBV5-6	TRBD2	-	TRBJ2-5	TGTGCCAGCAGCTTGTTTTTTAGCGGGGGCTCAGCCGTTCAAGAGACCCAGTACTTC	CASSLFFSGGSAVQETQYF
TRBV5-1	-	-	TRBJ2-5	TGCGCCAGCAGCTTGGGATTCGTGGAGACCCAGTACTTC	CASSLGFVETQYF
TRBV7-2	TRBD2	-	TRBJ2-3	TGTGCCAGCAGCTTAGTTGCGGGACTAGCTTTAGATACGCAGTATTTT	CASSLVAGLALDTQYF
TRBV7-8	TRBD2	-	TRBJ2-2	TGTGCCAGCAGCTTGGGGCTAGCGGGAGTCAGAAACACCGGGGAGCTGTTTTTT	CASSLGLAGVRNTGELFF
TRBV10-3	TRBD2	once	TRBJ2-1	TGTGCCACCAGATCCGGGACTAGCGTTAGCTCCTACAATGAGCAGTTCTTC	CATRSGTSVSSYNEQFF
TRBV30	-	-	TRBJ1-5	TGTGCCTGGAGTGTACTGAGTGGGATTCAGCCCCAGCATTTT	CAWSVLSGIQPQHF
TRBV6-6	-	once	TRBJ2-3	TGTGCCAGCAGTACCAATACGCAGTATTTT	CASSTNTQYF
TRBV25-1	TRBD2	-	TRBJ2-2	TGTGCCAGCAGGAGGGTAGCGGGAAACACCGGGGAGCTGTTTTTT	CASRRVAGNTGELFF
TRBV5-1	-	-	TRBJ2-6	TGCGCCAGCAGCTTGGTTCAGACATACTCTGGGGCCAACGTCCTGACTTTC	CASSLVQTYSGANVLTF
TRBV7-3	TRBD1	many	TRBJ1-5	TGTGCCAGCAGCTTAGGTGGAGCCGTACAGGGGAATCAGCCCCAGCATTTT	CASSLGGAVQGNQPQHF
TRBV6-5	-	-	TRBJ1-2	TGTGCCAGCAGTTACGGCGGAGGCTCGAATGGCTACACCTTC	CASSYGGGSNGYTF
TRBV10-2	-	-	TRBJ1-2	TGCGCCAGCAGTGAGTCGAAGAGGTCTCCATATGGCTACACCTTC	CASSESKRSPYGYTF
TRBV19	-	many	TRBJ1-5	TGTGCCAGGGGTCAGGGGTTTAGCAATCAGCCCCAGCATTTT	CARGQGFSNQPQHF
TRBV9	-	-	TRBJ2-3	TGTGCCAGCAGCGTGAGGGGCTTCGGTGCAGATACGCAGTATTTT	CASSVRGFGADTQYF